Listed below are T cell receptor beta chains from one sample, sequenced in a study of blood T cell repertoires in COVID-19. Repertoires were generated with immunoSEQ multiplex PCR, while TCRdb's copy carries only in-frame clones and drops some. The repertoire holds 150,000 to 200,000 clones, with around four fifths as singletons. The sample taken for sequencing was peripheral blood. The origin of the receptors is a woman aged 70-85 years with COVID-19, enrolled during active disease. Each CDR3 is given with its conserved first and last residue. A D gene is named only where the DNA matches it firmly. Clone size is not always given. Where it is, it says once, few, many or a class for expanded clones.

D gene	clone size	J gene	V gene	CDR3 protein	CDR3 DNA
NA	once	TRBJ2-7	TRBV2	CASSGLVVYEQYF	TGTGCCAGCAGTGGATTAGTGGTGTACGAGCAGTACTTC
TRBD1	NA	TRBJ1-1	TRBV4-1	CASSQPLTGEITEAFF	TGCGCCAGCAGCCAACCTTTGACAGGGGAGATAACTGAAGCTTTCTTT
TRBD1	NA	TRBJ1-2	TRBV2	CASWGQGAGYGYTF	TGTGCCAGCTGGGGACAGGGGGCAGGGTATGGCTACACCTTC
NA	NA	TRBJ1-1	TRBV3-1/TRBV3-2	CASSRNKNTEAFF	TGTGCCAGCAGCCGTAACAAGAACACTGAAGCTTTCTTT
TRBD2	once	TRBJ2-7	TRBV6-1	CASSETSGRVYEQYF	TGTGCCAGCAGTGAGACTAGCGGGAGAGTTTACGAGCAGTACTTC
NA	many	TRBJ1-2	TRBV5-1	CASSHPGSYGYTF	TGCGCCAGCAGCCACCCAGGCAGCTATGGCTACACCTTC
NA	few	TRBJ1-5	TRBV18	CASSPDIYNQPQHF	TGTGCCAGCTCACCCGACATCTACAATCAGCCCCAGCATTTT
NA	NA	TRBJ1-2	TRBV29-1	CSVEDARGRVGYTF	TGCAGCGTTGAAGACGCGCGGGGGAGAGTTGGCTACACCTTC
TRBD1	NA	TRBJ1-5	TRBV19	CASSGQGVSNQPQHF	TGTGCCAGTAGTGGACAGGGGGTTTCTAATCAGCCCCAGCATTTT
NA	NA	TRBJ1-6	TRBV2	CASSDRARSYNSPLHF	TGTGCCAGCAGTGACAGGGCCAGATCCTATAATTCACCCCTCCACTTT
NA	NA	TRBJ1-1	TRBV5-1	CASSLEGVDAFF	TGCGCCAGCAGCTTGGAAGGGGTGGACGCTTTCTTT
NA	once	TRBJ1-2	TRBV5-5	CASSLEGNYGYTF	TGTGCCAGCAGCTTGGAGGGGAACTATGGCTACACCTTC
TRBD1	NA	TRBJ1-1	TRBV5-4	CASSRGQETLNTEAFF	TGTGCCAGCAGCAGGGGACAGGAGACCTTGAACACTGAAGCTTTCTTT
NA	NA	TRBJ1-6	TRBV9	CASSPPGAYNSPLHF	TGTGCCAGCAGCCCCCCCGGGGCCTATAATTCACCCCTCCACTTT
TRBD2	NA	TRBJ2-2	TRBV6-2/TRBV6-3	CASSGPSGGGTGELFF	TGTGCCAGCAGCGGCCCTAGCGGGGGGGGCACCGGGGAGCTGTTTTTT
NA	NA	TRBJ1-1	TRBV5-4	CASSSLGGTTEAFF	TGTGCCAGCAGCTCCCTAGGGGGAACCACTGAAGCTTTCTTT
TRBD1	NA	TRBJ1-5	TRBV28	CASSFIQGRNQPQHF	TGTGCCAGCAGTTTTATACAGGGGAGAAATCAGCCCCAGCATTTT
NA	NA	TRBJ1-5	TRBV28	CASSLVLPGSNQPQHF	TGTGCCAGCAGTTTAGTCCTACCCGGGAGCAATCAGCCCCAGCATTTT
NA	once	TRBJ2-1	TRBV15	CATSRDRTEEYNEQFF	TGTGCCACCAGCAGAGATCGGACAGAAGAGTACAATGAGCAGTTCTTC
NA	NA	TRBJ1-1	TRBV12-3/TRBV12-4	CASRLGGNTEAFF	TGTGCCAGCCGCCTAGGGGGGAACACTGAAGCTTTCTTT
TRBD1	NA	TRBJ2-7	TRBV5-8	CASSLALDRGYPYEQYF	TGTGCCAGCAGCCTAGCGCTCGACAGGGGGTACCCCTACGAGCAGTACTTC
NA	NA	TRBJ2-5	TRBV27	CASSLFPGRREWETQYF	TGTGCCAGCAGTTTATTTCCAGGTAGGAGGGAGTGGGAGACCCAGTACTTC
NA	NA	TRBJ2-2	TRBV3-1/TRBV3-2	CASSHRRSTLSNTGELFF	TGTGCCAGCAGCCACCGAAGGAGCACCCTATCGAACACCGGGGAGCTGTTTTTT
TRBD2	NA	TRBJ2-1	TRBV5-1	CASSFASGGNINEQFF	TGCGCCAGCAGCTTCGCTAGCGGGGGTAACATCAATGAGCAGTTCTTC
NA	once	TRBJ2-2	TRBV5-4	CASSLKAGISGELFF	TGTGCCAGCAGCTTGAAGGCAGGGATCTCCGGGGAGCTGTTTTTT
NA	NA	TRBJ2-5	TRBV7-6	CASSLVSRGETQYF	TGTGCCAGCAGCTTAGTTAGCAGAGGAGAGACCCAGTACTTC
NA	NA	TRBJ2-5	TRBV3-1/TRBV3-2	CASSRESATRETQYF	TGTGCCAGCAGCCGAGAATCGGCGACACGCGAGACCCAGTACTTC
NA	NA	TRBJ1-2	TRBV29-1	CSVHREYGYTF	TGCAGCGTTCATCGGGAGTATGGCTACACCTTC
TRBD2	NA	TRBJ2-1	TRBV5-1	CASSLGIAGRGNEQFF	TGCGCCAGCAGCTTGGGAATAGCGGGACGAGGGAATGAGCAGTTCTTC
TRBD2	once	TRBJ2-1	TRBV20-1	CSASKAGVSYNEQFF	TGCAGTGCTAGTAAGGCGGGAGTCTCCTACAATGAGCAGTTCTTC
NA	NA	TRBJ1-5	TRBV5-1	CASSLEGLSNQPQHF	TGCGCCAGCAGCTTGGAGGGGCTTAGCAATCAGCCCCAGCATTTT
NA	once	TRBJ1-3	TRBV20-1	CSASVYPSSGNTIYF	TGCAGTGCTAGTGTGTACCCGAGCTCTGGAAACACCATATATTTT
NA	NA	TRBJ1-2	TRBV9	CASSPDTNYGYTF	TGTGCCAGCAGCCCCGACACCAACTATGGCTACACCTTC
NA	NA	TRBJ1-4	TRBV6-5	CASSQTNEKLFF	TGTGCCAGCAGTCAAACAAATGAAAAACTGTTTTTT
NA	NA	TRBJ2-1	TRBV5-1	CASRDRVSYNEQFF	TGCGCCAGCAGGGACAGAGTCTCCTACAATGAGCAGTTCTTC
TRBD2	NA	TRBJ2-7	TRBV5-4	CASSSQRDLPYEQYF	TGTGCCAGCAGCTCCCAGCGGGACCTACCCTACGAGCAGTACTTC
NA	NA	TRBJ2-2	TRBV28	CASSLAGMNTGELFF	TGTGCCAGCAGCCTGGCAGGGATGAACACCGGGGAGCTGTTTTTT
TRBD1	NA	TRBJ1-2	TRBV2	CASSQPGTGRKGYTF	TGTGCCAGCAGTCAACCCGGGACAGGGAGAAAAGGCTACACCTTC
NA	NA	TRBJ1-4	TRBV19	CASSRAGSANEKLFF	TGTGCCAGTAGTAGAGCGGGGTCGGCTAATGAAAAACTGTTTTTT